The clone carrying this TCR beta chain is a singleton in its sample. Its antigen is undetermined. The data were obtained in a study of blood T cells in healthy people across ages. Findings and limits, study-wide: A strong correlation was found between TCR beta diversity and the percentage of naive T cells. The long-lived group displayed more naive CD4+ cells, plus higher diversity, than the aged donors did. No conclusive comparison of naive versus antigen-experienced cells was possible with unsorted PBMCs.

The CDR3 has 14 amino acids. J lost 11 bases, V lost 4 bases, and 12 bases had no gene match. Germline V gene lookup returns CDR1 ENHRY and CDR2 SYGVKD. PCR was performed a second time for about 7 to 11 cycles using a sample-barcoded 5' primer and a J-beta primer mix. No fewer than 3 million CDR3-containing paired-end reads came from each sample. One entry per CDR3 protein results from TCRdb running MiXCR on the 5' RACE reads. The sample has 700,000 to 900,000 distinct CDR3 sequences; less than 70% are singletons. Sequenced sample: blood. This chain links TRBV10-3 with TRBJ2-5; 8 bases fit TRBD1. This TCR came from a man aged 80 or over in good health. The CDR3: CAISVGDRYNEQYF. The CDR3 nucleotides read TGTGCCATCAGTGTGGGGGACAGGTACAATGAGCAGTACTTC.